This TCR beta chain came from a study of blood T cell repertoires in COVID-19. Background on the study: Nucleic acid was either cDNA or gDNA, and it came from T cells, B-cell-depleted T cells, or PBMCs.

The table came from immunoSEQ multiplex PCR; TCRdb's copy has only in-frame clones and leaves some out. The sample has 380,000 or so clones; approximately 91% are singletons. The V and J ends lost 5 bases and 6 bases respectively, with 13 bases between them. Per the germline V gene, CDR1 is SGHVS and CDR2 is FNYEAQ. This CDR3 has 13 amino acids. The receptor's source is a woman between 35 and 50 years old with acute COVID-19. The source material was PBMCs or T cells enriched from blood (not recorded which). The chain couples TRBV7-6 to TRBJ2-5; the D is unclear. The CDR3 reads CASSQDRSQTQYF. The CDR3 DNA reads TGTGCCAGCAGCCAAGATAGGAGTCAGACCCAGTACTTC.